Shown below are 23 T cell receptor beta chains from a single sample sequenced in a study of regulatory and conventional T cells in RAG deficiency. This table comes from immunoSEQ multiplex PCR, and its TCRdb copy is limited to in-frame clones, with some not included. The sample lists 25,000 to 35,000 clones; just under 90% were seen once. The same specimen was also included in a second study, on regulatory T cells. This second study says: Primers: 52 TRBV forward and 13 TRBJ reverse.

Sequencing was carried out using CD8+ T cells sorted from blood. The source is a human donor in good health.

The rearrangement joins TRBV10-1 to TRBJ1-1; the match to TRBD1 covers 10 bases. The CDR3 sequence is 13 residues long. Germline loops: CDR1 WNHNN, CDR2 SYGVQD (reference sequence). With 3 bases clipped from V and 7 bases from J, the junction kept 2 bases outside the gene matches. The CDR3 DNA reads TGCGCCAGCAGTGACGGGACAGGGGATGAAGCTTTCTTT. It yields the protein CASSDGTGDEAFF.

The chain recombines TRBV7-9 with TRBJ1-1, with D possibly matching TRBD1 (5 bases). V shed 6 bases and J shed 3 bases, with 11 bases lying between them. The CDR3 totals 13 residues. The germline CDR1 and CDR2 sequences are SEHNR and FQNEAQ (reference sequence). CDR3 coding DNA: TGTGCCAGCAGGAGGGGTCTAGACACTGAAGCTTTCTTT. It translates to CASRRGLDTEAFF. Using reference TRBV7-9 and TRBJ1-1 for the parts outside the CDR3, the full variable domain is DTGVSQNPRHKITKRGQNVTFRCDPISEHNRLYWYRQTLGQGPEFLTYFQNEAQLEKSRLLSDRFSAERPKGSFSTLEIQRTEQGDSAMYLCASRRGLDTEAFFGQGTRLTVV.

This chain uses TRBV11-3 with TRBJ2-2; the D is unclear. The CDR3 length is 17 residues. Trimming shortened V by 1 base and J by 6 bases, and 18 bases separated the two germline ends. Germline CDR1 is SGHNT and CDR2 is YENEEA. CDR3 protein: CASSLGSAMETAGELFF. CDR3 sequence (DNA): TGTGCCAGCAGCTTAGGTTCTGCGATGGAGACCGCCGGGGAGCTGTTTTTT.

The chain uses TRBV5-6 and TRBJ2-3, with 9 bases identical to TRBD1. V shed 4 bases, J shed 8 bases, and the junction held 8 bases outside the gene matches. The CDR3 is 14 amino acids. Looked up from germline, CDR1 is SGHDT and CDR2 is YYEEEE. The CDR3 DNA sequence: TGTGCCAGCAGCCCCGGGACAGGGCCTTCTACGCAGTATTTT. This codes for CASSPGTGPSTQYF.

The rearrangement links TRBV7-2 to TRBJ2-1; TRBD2 aligns across 7 bases. Germline V gene data show CDR1 as SGHTA and CDR2 as FQGNSA. Trimming removed 6 bases from V and 0 bases from J; junction bases left unmatched: 8. The CDR3 consists of 16 residues. Here the CDR3 reads CASSFSGSGSYNEQFF. DNA for the CDR3: TGTGCCAGCAGTTTTAGCGGGTCCGGCTCCTACAATGAGCAGTTCTTC.

This clone has only one observation. V gene TRBV6-4 combines with J gene TRBJ1-1; weak D call: TRBD1 (6 bases). The CDR3 totals 13 residues. With 6 bases removed from V and 5 bases from J, the gap between germline ends came to 13 bases. CDR1 is MRHNA, CDR2 SNTAGT, per germline. CDR3 nucleotide sequence: TGTGCCAGCAGAAAAACACAGGGTACTGAAGCTTTCTTT. It codes for CASRKTQGTEAFF.

The chain couples TRBV9 to TRBJ2-5; a possible D gene is TRBD1 (5 bases). Germline V lookup: CDR1 SGDLS, CDR2 YYNGEE. Trimming shortened V by 6 bases and J by 4 bases, and 19 bases separated the two germline ends. This CDR3 comprises 15 residues. CDR3 sequence reads: CASTPQGQHRETQYF. CDR3 coding DNA: TGTGCCAGCACTCCCCAAGGACAACACCGAGAGACCCAGTACTTC.

This clone was observed a single time. CDR3 nucleotide sequence: TGTGCCAGCAGTTTGGGATGGACCGAGAGAGCACCCCTCCACTTT. Its translation: CASSLGWTERAPLHF. The gene calls are TRBV28 and TRBJ1-6; no firm D call. The CDR3 runs 15 residues. The germline V gene encodes CDR1 MDHEN and CDR2 SYDVKM. V lost 3 bases to trimming and J lost 11 bases, with 17 bases between them.

V is TRBV4-1 and J is TRBJ2-3; tentatively, D is TRBD2 (5 bases). The ends were cut back, 4 bases at V and 0 bases at J, with 14 bases in the middle. Germline assignment: CDR1 MGHRA and CDR2 YSYEKL. CDR3 length: 16 amino acids. The CDR3 coding sequence is TGCGCCAGCAGCCCCGGACTGGTAGAAAGCACAGATACGCAGTATTTT. Protein product: CASSPGLVESTDTQYF.

The sample holds one count of this clone. The V gene is TRBV11-2, the J gene TRBJ2-7; D is unclear. This CDR3 has 12 amino acids. V lost 1 base and J 3 bases, leaving 4 bases between the germline ends. CDR1 and CDR2 (germline): SGHAT, FQNNGV. The CDR3 region has the DNA TGTGCCAGCAGCTTAGTTAGCTACGAGCAGTACTTC. Amino acids: CASSLVSYEQYF.

The rearrangement uses TRBV11-3 and TRBJ1-1; no clear D. The CDR3 length is 12 residues. Trimming left V 5 bases short and J 6 bases short, with 10 bases between. Germline V gene data show CDR1 as SGHNT and CDR2 as YENEEA. DNA of the CDR3: TGTGCCAGCAGCCTATCTAAGGCTGAAGCTTTCTTT. This sequence encodes CASSLSKAEAFF.

The chain links TRBV2 to TRBJ1-2; TRBD1 agrees at 9 bases. V shed 2 bases, J shed 7 bases, and the junction held 14 bases outside the gene matches. This CDR3 contains 17 residues. Germline V CDR1 and CDR2: SNHLY, FYNNEI. CDR3 in DNA: TGTGCCAGCAGTGAAAACCCTGGGATCGGACAGGGGTTTGGCTACACCTTC. Translated: CASSENPGIGQGFGYTF. Full variable domain (remainder filled in from reference TRBV2 and TRBJ1-2): EPEVTQTPSHQVTQMGQEVILRCVPISNHLYFYWYRQILGQKVEFLVSFYNNEISEKSEIFDDQFSVERPDGSNFTLKIRSTKLEDSAMYFCASSENPGIGQGFGYTFGSGTRLTVV.

The chain joins TRBV10-2 to TRBJ2-1; D is ambiguous. Germline V gene sequence: CDR1 WSHSY, CDR2 SAAADI. The length of the CDR3 is 13 residues. Trimming pared 3 bases from V and 10 bases from J, leaving 13 bases between. The CDR3 loop is CASSDDPMGEQFF. The CDR3 DNA reads TGCGCCAGCAGTGATGATCCTATGGGGGAGCAGTTCTTC.

This rearrangement joins TRBV2 to TRBJ1-1; perhaps TRBD1 as D (5 bases). Germline values: CDR1 SNHLY, CDR2 FYNNEI. V lost 2 bases and J 0 bases, leaving 19 bases between the germline ends. There are 18 residues in the CDR3. This chain's CDR3 is CASSEPDTVVFMNTEAFF. The CDR3 DNA sequence: TGTGCCAGCAGTGAACCGGACACAGTCGTCTTTATGAACACTGAAGCTTTCTTT. Full variable domain (outside the CDR3, taken from reference TRBV2 and TRBJ1-1): EPEVTQTPSHQVTQMGQEVILRCVPISNHLYFYWYRQILGQKVEFLVSFYNNEISEKSEIFDDQFSVERPDGSNFTLKIRSTKLEDSAMYFCASSEPDTVVFMNTEAFFGQGTRLTVV.

The chain's CDR3 is CASTQGTSGPLDDTQYF. In nucleotides, the CDR3 is TGTGCCAGCACGCAGGGGACTAGCGGTCCTTTGGATGATACGCAGTATTTT. The chain couples TRBV7-4 to TRBJ2-3; 11 nucleotides match TRBD2. The CDR3 has 17 residues. With V trimmed by 7 bases and J by 6 bases, 15 bases remained unmatched. Germline CDR1 and CDR2: SGHVT and SQSDAQ.

The chain employs TRBV7-9 and TRBJ2-2, with TRBD2 identical over 9 bases. Germline CDR1 and CDR2: SEHNR and FQNEAQ (reference sequence). The CDR3 totals 15 residues. Trimming removed 9 bases from V and 1 base from J; junction bases left unmatched: 6. The CDR3 spells CASGRLAENTGELFF. Here the CDR3 DNA reads TGTGCCAGTGGGAGACTAGCGGAGAACACCGGGGAGCTGTTTTTT.

This clone was picked up one time. This sequence joins TRBV10-3 and TRBJ2-3, with D perhaps TRBD1 (6 bases). This CDR3 contains 17 residues. Germline V gives CDR1 ENHRY, CDR2 SYGVKD. Trimming pared 5 bases from V and 1 base from J, leaving 19 bases between. CDR3 bases: TGTGCCATCAGTTCAACCGGGACACCCCAGCGCACAGATACGCAGTATTTT. Its translation: CAISSTGTPQRTDTQYF.

CDR3 sequence reads: CATSREAGTSDHYEQYF. The CDR3 DNA reads as TGTGCCACCAGCAGAGAAGCCGGGACTAGCGATCACTACGAGCAGTACTTC. V and J are TRBV15 and TRBJ2-7; 10 bases align to TRBD2. V was pared by 0 bases and J by 3 bases, with 8 bases of the junction left unmatched. This CDR3 region has 17 residues. Germline V gives CDR1 LNHNV, CDR2 YYDKDF (reference sequence).

The gene calls are TRBV28 and TRBJ1-5, with 7 nucleotides matching TRBD1. CDR1 is MDHEN, CDR2 SYDVKM, per germline. Trimming cost V 8 bases and J 9 bases; bases outside gene matches: 10. The CDR3 runs 13 residues. CDR3 sequence: CASGRDSKVPQHF. The CDR3, as DNA: TGTGCCAGCGGCCGGGACAGCAAAGTGCCCCAGCATTTT.

The chain has TRBV29-1 and TRBJ2-7; tentatively, D is TRBD2 (5 bases). Germline values: CDR1 SQVTM, CDR2 ANQGSEA. The CDR3 runs to 12 residues. Trimming shortened V by 0 bases and J by 6 bases, and 9 bases separated the two germline ends. DNA of the CDR3: TGCAGCGTTGAAGACAGCGGAGGCGAGCAGTACTTC. Its protein is CSVEDSGGEQYF.

The chain employs TRBV6-6 and TRBJ2-2; 7 bases line up with TRBD2. V dropped 5 bases and J dropped 5; count of bases not matched to a gene: 5. CDR1 MNHNY and CDR2 SVGAGI come from the germline V gene (reference sequence). There are 14 residues in the CDR3. CDR3 bases: TGTGCCAGCAGTAGCGGGGATGGAACCGGGGAGCTGTTTTTT. Its protein product is CASSSGDGTGELFF.

V and J are TRBV11-3 and TRBJ1-2; TRBD1 aligns across 12 bases. Germline CDR1 reads SGHNT; CDR2 reads YENEEA. The CDR3 is 15 residues long. V trimming: 5 bases; J trimming: 4 bases; junction bases outside the gene matches: 5. DNA of the CDR3: TGTGCCAGCAGCGCAGGGACAGGGGGCGTCTATGGCTACACCTTC. The encoded protein is CASSAGTGGVYGYTF.

The J gene is TRBJ2-2, the V gene TRBV11-2; 8 bases fit TRBD1. The CDR3 contains 17 residues. V lost 1 base to trimming and J lost 3 bases; unmatched junction nucleotides: 7. CDR1 and CDR2 (germline): SGHAT, FQNNGV. The CDR3 loop reads CASSLASRTGHTGELFF. The CDR3 DNA follows: TGTGCCAGCAGCTTAGCGTCCAGGACAGGGCACACCGGGGAGCTGTTTTTT.